Listed below are T cell receptor beta chains from one sample, sequenced in a study of T cell responses to AZD1222 COVID-19 vaccine. Method: immunoSEQ multiplex PCR; TCRdb's copy keeps in-frame clones and lacks some. Among approximately 100,000 clones, approximately 89% were seen once, and the ten largest hold around 9%. The sample here was peripheral blood, taken on day 0 of AZD1222 vaccination. Receptors were obtained from an adult in good health. The CDR3 runs from the conserved cysteine through the conserved F or W. D genes are given only for firm matches. Clone size is given for some rows only: seen once, a few or many times, or a class if the clone is expanded.

v_gene,j_gene,d_gene,abundance,CDR3nt,CDR3aa
TRBV11-2,TRBJ2-5,.,.,TGTGCCAGCAGCTTAGACACTAGGGGAGAGACCCAGTACTTC,CASSLDTRGETQYF
TRBV24-1,TRBJ2-7,TRBD1,.,TGTGCCACCAGTGAGGGAACAGGGGGCGTTGACGAGCAGTACTTC,CATSEGTGGVDEQYF
TRBV4-1,TRBJ2-3,TRBD2,once,TGCGCCAGCAGCCAAAGTCTGGGACTAGGAGGCACAGATACGCAGTATTTT,CASSQSLGLGGTDTQYF
TRBV7-9,TRBJ1-2,.,.,TGTGCCAGCAGCTCGAACCAGGGTTGGGGCTACACCTTC,CASSSNQGWGYTF
TRBV9,TRBJ2-5,TRBD2,.,TGTGCCAGCAGCGTGGCTAGCGGGCACCAAGAGACCCAGTACTTC,CASSVASGHQETQYF
TRBV5-1,TRBJ2-7,TRBD1,.,TGCGCCAGCAGCGACAGGGGAGGCTACGAGCAGTACTTC,CASSDRGGYEQYF
TRBV5-6,TRBJ1-5,TRBD1,once,TGTGCCAGCAGCCTATTCTCCCGACCTCAGGGGGCCCAGCATTTT,CASSLFSRPQGAQHF
TRBV28,TRBJ1-2,.,.,TGTGCCAGCAGTTTAGTGGCAGGGACGAGGGGCTACACCTTC,CASSLVAGTRGYTF
TRBV4-1,TRBJ2-1,TRBD2,.,TGCGCCAGCAGCCAAGGGTTGCGGGGGGGCGGCTTCTACAATGAGCAGTTCTTC,CASSQGLRGGGFYNEQFF
TRBV5-4,TRBJ2-1,TRBD2,.,TGTGCCAGCAGCCCGACTAGCGGGCCTACCTACAATGAGCAGTTCTTC,CASSPTSGPTYNEQFF
TRBV18,TRBJ1-1,.,few,TGTGCCAGCTCCGGCAGGGACCCGCGGACCAACACTGAAGCTTTCTTT,CASSGRDPRTNTEAFF
TRBV28,TRBJ2-2,TRBD1,.,TGTGCCAGTGGACAGGGGAGTAACACCGGGGAGCTGTTTTTT,CASGQGSNTGELFF
TRBV4-3,TRBJ2-7,.,.,TGCGCCAGCAGCCAAGAATGGGGAGGCTCCTACGAGCAGTACTTC,CASSQEWGGSYEQYF
TRBV25-1,TRBJ1-1,.,.,TGTGCCAGCAGTGAACGCGGGGTGGTTGAAGCTTTCTTT,CASSERGVVEAFF
TRBV12-3/TRBV12-4,TRBJ1-5,.,.,TGTGCCAGCAGTAACAAGGCCAATCAGCCCCAGCATTTT,CASSNKANQPQHF
TRBV28,TRBJ1-5,.,.,TGTGCCAGCAGTTTCAACGGAAAGGGGGACAATCAGCCCCAGCATTTT,CASSFNGKGDNQPQHF
TRBV6-5,TRBJ2-7,TRBD1,few,TGTGCCAGCAGAAGGGGGACAGGGGCTGGCGAGCAGTACTTC,CASRRGTGAGEQYF
TRBV11-2,TRBJ2-3,.,.,TGTGCCAGCAGCTTAGATGGGGGGACAGTGAGAGATACGCAGTATTTT,CASSLDGGTVRDTQYF
TRBV29-1,TRBJ2-7,.,.,TGCAGCGTTGAAGTCGGGGCCGAGCAGTACTTC,CSVEVGAEQYF
TRBV24-1,TRBJ2-3,.,.,TGTGCCACCAGTGATTTGTTCGACGGAACAGATACGCAGTATTTT,CATSDLFDGTDTQYF
TRBV18,TRBJ2-7,TRBD1,.,TGTGCCAGCTCACCGAGGGGAAACAGGGGATCCTACGAGCAGTACTTC,CASSPRGNRGSYEQYF
TRBV28,TRBJ2-3,.,.,TGTGCCAGCAGTTTCCGCCTTCCCAACTTCTCCACAGATACGCAGTATTTT,CASSFRLPNFSTDTQYF
TRBV7-2,TRBJ2-7,.,.,TGTGCCAGCAGCTTAAGGGGCGCGAGGGATTCCTACGAGCAGTACTTC,CASSLRGARDSYEQYF
TRBV7-8,TRBJ1-1,.,.,TGTGCCAGCAGCTTATTCGGGGGAGTGGGAAACACTGAAGCTTTCTTT,CASSLFGGVGNTEAFF
TRBV10-2,TRBJ2-7,.,.,TGCGCCAGTCAACTGGAGGGCCCTCGAAACGAGCAGTACTTC,CASQLEGPRNEQYF
TRBV5-5,TRBJ1-1,.,.,TGTGCCGTCGGAGGGGGGCAGAGCACTGAAGCTTTCTTT,CAVGGGQSTEAFF
TRBV4-3,TRBJ1-2,.,.,TGCGCCAGCAGCCAAGTGGGTGGCAGCCTAAACACTAACTATGGCTACACCTTC,CASSQVGGSLNTNYGYTF
TRBV9,TRBJ1-2,.,.,TGTGCCAGCAGCGTAGGTGAAGCGCCCTACTATGGCTACACCTTC,CASSVGEAPYYGYTF
TRBV5-1,TRBJ1-3,TRBD1,once,TGCGCCAGCAGACTGGACAGGGTCTCTGGAAACACCATATATTTT,CASRLDRVSGNTIYF
TRBV28,TRBJ2-6,.,once,TGTGCCAGCAGTTTTGGGGGGTCTGGGGCCAACGTCCTGACTTTC,CASSFGGSGANVLTF
TRBV6-2/TRBV6-3,TRBJ1-1,TRBD1,.,TGTGCCAGCAGTTACCCGGGGACAGGAGGGCTAGAAGCTTTCTTT,CASSYPGTGGLEAFF
TRBV5-1,TRBJ2-1,.,once,TGCGCCAGCAGCTTTAGCTTATACAATGAGCAGTTCTTC,CASSFSLYNEQFF
TRBV11-1,TRBJ2-5,.,.,TGTGCCAGCAGCTCCACCGGGACACCGAGCCGGGAGACCCAGTACTTC,CASSSTGTPSRETQYF
TRBV19,TRBJ2-1,TRBD1,few,TGTGCCAGTAGTAGTCAGGGGGCCAGGGTCAATGAGCAGTTCTTC,CASSSQGARVNEQFF
TRBV7-6,TRBJ1-6,.,.,TGTGCCAGCAGCTTATTGGGCCAGGATTCACCCCTCCACTTT,CASSLLGQDSPLHF
TRBV7-8,TRBJ1-3,.,.,TGTGCCAGCAGCCCCGGGGGAAACACCATATATTTT,CASSPGGNTIYF
TRBV7-2,TRBJ2-7,TRBD1,.,TGTGCCAGCAGCTTCCGGCGGACAGGGGCACCCTACGAGCAGTACTTC,CASSFRRTGAPYEQYF
TRBV19,TRBJ2-7,TRBD1,few,TGTGCCAGTAGCGCCGTCACAGGGGACGAGCAGTACTTC,CASSAVTGDEQYF
TRBV15,TRBJ2-3,.,.,TGTGCCACCAGCAGAGATTTGGGGTCCGCAGATACGCAGTATTTT,CATSRDLGSADTQYF
TRBV24-1,TRBJ1-2,.,.,TGTGCCACCAGTAAAGGGTCTAACTATGGCTACACCTTC,CATSKGSNYGYTF
TRBV2,TRBJ1-1,.,.,TGTGCCAGCAATGGGGGACGGGGACTACTGAACACTGAAGCTTTCTTT,CASNGGRGLLNTEAFF
TRBV2,TRBJ2-7,.,.,TGTGCCAGCGGGGAGCGGCAGGGGATTCATGAGCAGTACTTC,CASGERQGIHEQYF
TRBV9,TRBJ1-2,TRBD1,.,TGTGCCAGCAGCCCCCAGACGGGACAGGGGATGTGGGGCTACACCTTC,CASSPQTGQGMWGYTF
TRBV7-8,TRBJ1-1,.,.,TGTGCCAGCAGCCGGGGCGTGAACACTGAAGCTTTCTTT,CASSRGVNTEAFF
TRBV7-2,TRBJ1-5,TRBD1,.,TGTGCCAGCAGCTTTTCCCCGACAGGGGGTCAGCCCCAGCATTTT,CASSFSPTGGQPQHF
TRBV19,TRBJ1-2,.,.,TGTGCCAGTACCCCAGAAGTTCCCGTTAACTATGGCTACACCTTC,CASTPEVPVNYGYTF
TRBV18,TRBJ1-1,.,.,TGTGCCAGCTCACCACGGCCAAATACTGAAGCTTTCTTT,CASSPRPNTEAFF
TRBV7-2,TRBJ2-7,.,.,TGTGCCAGCAGCACTTGGGGTCGACAGGGAGGGAGGCAGTACTTC,CASSTWGRQGGRQYF
TRBV4-1,TRBJ1-2,.,.,TGCGCCAGCAGCCAAGATCCCAACGGACTTAACTATGGCTACACCTTC,CASSQDPNGLNYGYTF
TRBV18,TRBJ2-1,.,.,TGTGCCAGCTCACCAGCTATCTCCTACAATGAGCAGTTCTTC,CASSPAISYNEQFF
TRBV2,TRBJ2-1,TRBD2,.,TGTGCCACCGCTAGACTAGCGGTCAATGAGCAGTTCTTC,CATARLAVNEQFF
TRBV28,TRBJ1-5,TRBD1,few,TGTGCCAGCACCTTCCCAGGGGGACGGCGTTGGCCCCAGCATTTT,CASTFPGGRRWPQHF
TRBV6-5,TRBJ1-1,TRBD1,.,TGTGCCAGCTCCCCTTACAGGGGGACCACTGAAGCTTTCTTT,CASSPYRGTTEAFF
TRBV27,TRBJ1-2,.,.,TGTGCCAGCAGTGTATGGGGCAAAGGGGCGAATGGCTACACCTTC,CASSVWGKGANGYTF
TRBV6-6,TRBJ1-1,TRBD1,.,TGTGCCAGCAGTTCCCAGGGACAGGGGGACACTGAAGCTTTCTTT,CASSSQGQGDTEAFF
TRBV5-6,TRBJ1-2,.,.,TGTGCCAGCAGCTTGGTCAGGGGCTATGGCTACACCTTC,CASSLVRGYGYTF
TRBV5-6,TRBJ1-5,.,.,TGTGCCAGCTCCCGACAGAGCAATCAGCCCCAGCATTTT,CASSRQSNQPQHF
TRBV7-3,TRBJ2-3,.,.,TGTGCCAGCAGCTTAAACCCAGGAAGGCCCACAGATACGCAGTATTTT,CASSLNPGRPTDTQYF
TRBV14,TRBJ1-1,.,.,TGTGCCAGCAGCCCCGCTTCCACCGGCGAGGCTTTCTTT,CASSPASTGEAFF